The following is a TCR beta chain sequence with its context. Assay used: immunoSEQ multiplex PCR; TCRdb lists only in-frame clones, some missing. The data contain 100,000 or so clones, about 85% of them singletons. This sample stems from a study of blood T cell repertoires in COVID-19. CDR1 MNHEY and CDR2 SVGAGI come from the germline V gene. This CDR3 region has 15 residues. Trimming removed 7 bases at V and 6 bases at J, with 18 bases between. Sequenced: peripheral blood. The receptor's source is a human donor in a cohort sampled during active COVID-19. The rearrangement links TRBV6-5 to TRBJ1-4; D remains ambiguous. CDR3 protein: CASTPLRAFDEKLFF. The CDR3 DNA sequence: TGTGCCAGCACCCCGTTGAGGGCCTTTGATGAAAAACTGTTTTTT.